This record looks at one T cell receptor (beta chain) sequence and its context. In the source study's methods: Researchers report that nucleated cell counts were estimated from reference gene primer amplification. TCRdb's copy holds only in-frame clones and misses some; the assay was immunoSEQ multiplex PCR. V and J calls and clone size are those listed in that table; D and trimming were worked out from the DNA. The sample contains 200,000 to 250,000 clones, 80% to 90% of which appear only once. Study members were between roughly 18 and 100 years old and lived in 20 to 30 US regions. Cohorts were based on clinical histories the participants reported. This entry comes from a study of blood T cell repertoires in COVID-19. Trimming removed 0 bases at V and 4 bases at J, with 21 bases between. Germline CDR1 and CDR2: LGHNA and YNFKEQ. CDR3 length: 18 amino acids.

This receptor was obtained from a woman in her thirties who had been exposed to COVID-19. The gene calls are TRBV4-2 and TRBJ1-2; a weak D match, TRBD1 (5 bases). The sequenced sample consisted of PBMCs or T cells enriched from blood (not recorded which). The CDR3 DNA reads TGTGCCAGCAGCCAAGAAGGGGTAAAAGGCCCAATGGTCTATGGCTACACCTTC. It is translated as CASSQEGVKGPMVYGYTF.